The 23 T cell receptor beta chains listed next were all sequenced from one sample in a study of T cell repertoires in cytomegalovirus infection (dated by TCRdb to the late 2010s). The sequencing machine was an Illumina HiSeq 1500. TCRdb applied fastp at Q25 and MiXCR to the public reads, then kept only in-frame beta chains. Rows with a matching CDR3 protein are joined into one entry that keeps the most common DNA and genes. The sample table lists more than 200,000 distinct CDR3 sequences, 9.1% of them with a count of one. The ten top clones hold roughly 15% of the sample. The sample consisted of PBMCs. The receptors come from a human donor in good health (CMV status not recorded). Some clones in this sample may be carry-over from other donors' samples.

This clonotype came up many times. The V and J genes are TRBV7-2 and TRBJ2-7; 10 positions match TRBD2. Germline CDR1 is SGHTA and CDR2 is FQGNSA. CDR3 length equals 19 residues. V gave up 3 bases and J gave up 2 bases; unmatched junction bases: 16. The CDR3 DNA reads as TGTGCCAGCAGCTTTGGAGGAACTAGCGGGATCAATTTACCCTACGAGCAGTACTTC. Translating it yields CASSFGGTSGINLPYEQYF.

V is TRBV29-1 and J is TRBJ2-1; tentatively, D is TRBD1 (6 bases). Germline V gene lookup returns CDR1 SQVTM and CDR2 ANQGSEA. This CDR3 is built from 14 residues. With 0 bases removed from V and 2 bases from J, the gap between germline ends came to 8 bases. CDR3 nucleotide sequence: TGCAGCGTTGAAGATAACAGGGCCTACAATGAGCAGTTCTTC. Translated: CSVEDNRAYNEQFF.

This clonotype was detected a few times. The rearrangement links TRBV19 to TRBJ1-5, with D hard to call. Trimming removed 6 bases from V and 0 bases from J, with 6 bases in between. CDR3 size: 13 residues. Germline values: CDR1 LNHDA, CDR2 SQIVND (reference sequence). The CDR3 sequence: CASRPVSNQPQHF. Here the CDR3 DNA reads TGTGCCAGTAGACCCGTTAGCAATCAGCCCCAGCATTTT.

This clonotype has a count of ten or more. This chain joins TRBV28 and TRBJ1-5; D call uncertain. The CDR3 consists of 12 residues. V was shortened by 8 bases and J by 6 bases, with 11 bases between the two germline ends. Germline V gene sequence: CDR1 MDHEN, CDR2 SYDVKM. The chain's CDR3 is CASSAFGQPQHF. In nucleotides, the CDR3 is TGTGCCAGCTCGGCGTTTGGTCAGCCCCAGCATTTT.

This clonotype was observed at least ten times. V usage is TRBV7-9 and J usage is TRBJ2-6, with D unresolved. The CDR3 is 15 amino acids. Germline CDR1 reads SEHNR; CDR2 reads FQNEAQ (reference sequence). V lost 5 bases and J lost 1, with 9 bases in between. CDR3 in amino acids: CASSPANSGANVLTF. In DNA, the CDR3 is TGTGCCAGCAGCCCGGCCAATTCTGGGGCCAACGTCCTGACTTTC.

This clonotype was found many times. V usage is TRBV7-2 and J usage is TRBJ2-7, with D maybe TRBD1 (6 bases). Trimming took 3 bases from V and 5 from J, leaving 11 bases between them. Germline values: CDR1 SGHTA, CDR2 FQGNSA. CDR3 length: 13 amino acids. The CDR3 spells CASSLVRGDEQYF. CDR3 bases: TGTGCCAGCAGCTTGGTCAGGGGAGACGAGCAGTACTTC.

This clonotype has only a few counts. This chain links TRBV5-1 with TRBJ2-2; 8 nucleotides agree with TRBD1. The CDR3 consists of 15 residues. The J segment lost 7 bases and the V segment lost 6 bases, leaving 11 bases of the junction unmatched. The germline V gene encodes CDR1 SGHRS and CDR2 YFSETQ. CDR3 in DNA: TGCGCCAGCAAAGGGCAGGGGGCGATTCACGGGGAGCTGTTTTTT. It is translated as CASKGQGAIHGELFF.

This clonotype was recorded a few times. The chain carries TRBV5-1 and TRBJ1-2; tentatively, D is TRBD1 (5 bases). Per the germline V gene, CDR1 is SGHRS and CDR2 is YFSETQ. This CDR3 contains 14 residues. V gave up 4 bases and J gave up 0 bases, with 10 bases separating them. The CDR3 DNA reads TGCGCCAGCAGCAGGGACGGCACTAACTATGGCTACACCTTC. It yields the protein CASSRDGTNYGYTF.

Ten or more counts support this clonotype. The chain employs TRBV7-2 and TRBJ2-7; perhaps TRBD2 as D (5 bases). V lost 5 bases and J lost 1, with 12 bases in between. This CDR3 comprises 14 residues. Germline CDR1 SGHTA, CDR2 FQGNSA. CDR3 protein: CASSEAATSYEQYF. In DNA, the CDR3 is TGTGCCAGCAGCGAAGCGGCGACTTCCTACGAGCAGTACTTC.

This clonotype was observed at least ten times. The J gene is TRBJ1-1, the V gene TRBV7-2; D uncertain. The V end lost 1 base, the J end lost 0 bases, and 12 bases lay between the germline ends. The CDR3 length is 16 residues. Per germline, CDR1 SGHTA and CDR2 FQGNSA. The CDR3 bases are TGTGCCAGCAGCTTAGTGATACAGCTCATGAACACTGAAGCTTTCTTT. Translated: CASSLVIQLMNTEAFF.

There are many counts of this clonotype. This rearrangement joins TRBV20-1 to TRBJ1-6, with 8 bases aligning to TRBD1. This CDR3 contains 18 residues. Trimming at V came to 0 bases and at J to 4 bases, leaving 11 bases not matched to a gene. In germline, CDR1 is DFQATT, CDR2 SNEGSKA (reference sequence). The DNA of the CDR3 is TGCAGTGCTAGAGATGCCAAGTCAGGGACAGGATATAATTCACCCCTCCACTTT. Protein product: CSARDAKSGTGYNSPLHF.

The chain has TRBV7-6 and TRBJ2-5; D uncertain. CDR3 size: 15 residues. Trimming removed 2 bases from V and 0 bases from J, with 10 bases in between. The germline gives CDR1 SGHVS, CDR2 FNYEAQ. The DNA of the CDR3 is TGTGCCAGCAGCTTATATGGACCGAACCAAGAGACCCAGTACTTC. Translating it yields CASSLYGPNQETQYF.

This clonotype has ten or more counts. The chain recombines TRBV7-9 with TRBJ1-5; D is ambiguous. V was clipped by 5 bases and J by 5 bases, with 10 bases between them. Germline-derived CDR1 and CDR2 are SEHNR and FQNEAQ (reference sequence). The CDR3 is 13 residues long. CDR3 sequence (DNA): TGTGCCAGCAGCCAGACGATCGATCAGCCCCAGCATTTT. This codes for CASSQTIDQPQHF. Using reference TRBV7-9 and TRBJ1-5 for the parts outside the CDR3, the full variable domain is DTGVSQNPRHKITKRGQNVTFRCDPISEHNRLYWYRQTLGQGPEFLTYFQNEAQLEKSRLLSDRFSAERPKGSFSTLEIQRTEQGDSAMYLCASSQTIDQPQHFGDGTRLSIL.

This clonotype showed up many times. The J gene is TRBJ2-7, the V gene TRBV7-2; TRBD2 agrees at 7 bases. Per the germline V gene, CDR1 is SGHTA and CDR2 is FQGNSA. V was pared by 5 bases and J by 7 bases, with 11 bases of the junction left unmatched. This CDR3 spans 14 amino acids. The CDR3 loop reads CASSPPRGVEEQYF. The CDR3 region has the DNA TGTGCCAGCAGCCCACCCCGGGGGGTTGAAGAGCAGTACTTC.

In this sample, this clonotype turned up a few times. The rearrangement links TRBV11-3 to TRBJ1-1, with D unresolved. This CDR3 contains 15 residues. Germline assignment: CDR1 SGHNT and CDR2 YENEEA. The ends were cut back, 1 base at V and 0 bases at J, with 9 bases in the middle. The CDR3 bases are TGTGCCAGCAGCTTAGCACATATCATGAACACTGAAGCTTTCTTT. Translation: CASSLAHIMNTEAFF.

This clonotype appeared many times. This chain links TRBV6-2 or TRBV6-3 with TRBJ2-1; 12 bases match TRBD2. The CDR3 sequence is 17 residues long. CDR1 is MNHEY and CDR2 is SVGEGT in the germline V gene. With 2 bases clipped from V and 9 bases from J, the junction kept 11 bases outside the gene matches. In DNA form, the CDR3 reads TGTGCCAGCAGTTACCCTCTAGCGGGAGGGCCTATGCGTGAGCAGTTCTTC. It translates to CASSYPLAGGPMREQFF.

The sample holds many counts of this clonotype. The chain links TRBV11-2 to TRBJ2-7; D is unresolved. The CDR3 is 13 amino acids. The V end was cut by 5 bases, the J end by 2 bases, with 10 bases between. The germline gives CDR1 SGHAT, CDR2 FQNNGV. In nucleotides, the CDR3 is TGTGCCAGCAGCCGAACGACGGCCTACGAGCAGTACTTC. This translates into CASSRTTAYEQYF. Based on the CDR3 plus reference TRBV11-2 and TRBJ2-7, the full variable domain is EAGVAQSPRYKIIEKRQSVAFWCNPISGHATLYWYQQILGQGPKLLIQFQNNGVVDDSQLPKDRFSAERLKGVDSTLKIQPAKLEDSAVYLCASSRTTAYEQYFGPGTRLTVT.

This clonotype appeared many times. This chain links TRBV11-3 with TRBJ2-2; no clear D. This CDR3 is 16 amino acids long. V was shortened by 0 bases and J by 4 bases, with 12 bases between the two germline ends. Per the germline V gene, CDR1 is SGHNT and CDR2 is YENEEA. The DNA of the CDR3 is TGTGCCAGCAGCTTAGATGGCGCCTGGGGCACCGGGGAGCTGTTTTTT. Translated, it gives CASSLDGAWGTGELFF.

This clonotype was seen at least ten times. The chain has TRBV4-3 and TRBJ2-7; 7 nucleotides line up with TRBD2. CDR3 length: 14 amino acids. Germline values: CDR1 LGHNA, CDR2 YSLEER. V lost 2 bases and J lost 2; bases outside the gene matches: 3. CDR3 coding DNA: TGCGCCAGCAGCCAATACGCGGGAGCCTACGAGCAGTACTTC. It specifies CASSQYAGAYEQYF.

This clonotype was recorded many times. Germline and junction disagree at one end, which may indicate a read error. The V call is TRBV28, the J call TRBJ1-5; TRBD1 matches 7 bases. The CDR3 runs 13 residues. Germline V gene data show CDR1 as MDHEN and CDR2 as SYDVKM. Here the CDR3 DNA reads TGTGCCAGTGACCGGGACAGCATTCAGCCCCAGCATTTT. This translates into CASDRDSIQPQHF.

This clonotype was detected ten times or more. The chain is built from TRBV12-3 or TRBV12-4 and TRBJ1-1; TRBD1 agrees at 8 bases. V shed 3 bases and J 3 bases; nucleotides not matched to a gene: 6. The CDR3 extends over 15 amino acids. The CDR3 is CASSFRTGLYTEAFF. The CDR3 DNA reads as TGTGCCAGCAGTTTCCGGACAGGGTTGTACACTGAAGCTTTCTTT.

The sample holds a few counts of this clonotype. The chain couples TRBV6-2 or TRBV6-3 to TRBJ2-6, with 15 bases identical to TRBD2. The CDR3 covers 15 residues. V was clipped by 6 bases and J by 10 bases; unmatched bases: 4. Germline CDR1 MNHEY, CDR2 SVGEGT. DNA of the CDR3: TGTGCCAGCAGCCACGGGACTAGCGGGGGGAACGTCCTGACTTTC. The encoded protein is CASSHGTSGGNVLTF.

This clonotype came up many times. One end of the junction does not line up with germline, which may come from a read error. V is TRBV7-2 and J is TRBJ1-4, with 7 bases fitting TRBD1. The CDR3 is 12 residues long. Germline loops: CDR1 SGHTA, CDR2 FQGNSA. The CDR3 DNA sequence: TGTGCCAGCAGCTTAGGACAGGGTCGGATGGTCTTT. Protein product: CASSLGQGRMVF.